One sample yielded the 30 T cell receptor beta chains listed below, sequenced in a study of cytomegalovirus exposure and HLA in healthy donors. The PCR made use of 60 Vbeta and 13 Jbeta primers. Clones were sequenced by immunoSEQ multiplex PCR, and TCRdb holds only the in-frame ones, with some missing. There are over 200,000 clones in the sample; 77% occur only once, and roughly 2.5% lies in the top ten. Sample: PBMCs. The receptors were sampled from an older woman in good health and CMV-seropositive.

This chain joins TRBV7-8 and TRBJ2-3; 9 nucleotides agree with TRBD2. J lost 4 bases, V lost 2 bases, and 7 bases had no gene match. Per germline, CDR1 SGHVS and CDR2 FQNEAQ. The CDR3 runs 16 residues. CDR3 bases: TGTGCCAGCAGCTTACGGTCGGTAGCGGGAGCAGATACGCAGTATTTT. Its protein is CASSLRSVAGADTQYF.

V and J are TRBV2 and TRBJ2-5; 8 bases line up with TRBD2. Germline-derived CDR1 and CDR2 are SNHLY and FYNNEI. Trimming cost V 7 bases and J 1 base; bases outside gene matches: 14. CDR3 length: 17 residues. The CDR3 DNA is TGTGCCAGCAATCGGCGTCGGGCGGGGGGTCTCCAAGAGACCCAGTACTTC. This codes for CASNRRRAGGLQETQYF.

The chain is built from TRBV6-1 and TRBJ2-2; D call uncertain. Trimming removed 10 bases at V and 4 bases at J, with 10 bases between. The CDR3 contains 12 residues. CDR1 and CDR2 from the germline V gene are MNHNS and SASEGT. CDR3: CATSWATGELFF. CDR3 DNA sequence: TGTGCCACAAGCTGGGCCACCGGGGAGCTGTTTTTT.

This chain links TRBV9 with TRBJ1-5; 12 bases agree with TRBD1. The CDR3 loop spans 16 amino acids. Germline CDR1 is SGDLS and CDR2 is YYNGEE. The V and J ends lost 2 bases and 2 bases, in that order; junction bases with no gene match: 2. The CDR3, as DNA: TGTGCCAGCAGCGTGGGGGACAGGGGGCGCAATCAGCCCCAGCATTTT. It codes for CASSVGDRGRNQPQHF. The variable domain in full, completed from reference TRBV9 and TRBJ1-5, reads DSGVTQTPKHLITATGQRVTLRCSPRSGDLSVYWYQQSLDQGLQFLIQYYNGEERAKGNILERFSAQQFPDLHSELNLSSLELGDSALYFCASSVGDRGRNQPQHFGDGTRLSIL.

The chain carries TRBV23-1 and TRBJ2-7; possible D gene TRBD2, 6 bases. TRBV23-1 counts as an open reading frame of uncertain function. V lost 0 bases and J lost 2, with 17 bases in between. This CDR3 is built from 17 residues. CDR3 amino acids: CASSQSGGVAPAYEQYF. The DNA of the CDR3 is TGCGCCAGCAGTCAATCAGGCGGGGTAGCGCCCGCCTACGAGCAGTACTTC.

The chain joins TRBV6-6 to TRBJ1-1, with D hard to call. Trimming stripped 2 bases from V and 5 bases from J, with 9 bases between. The CDR3 consists of 13 residues. Germline values: CDR1 MNHNY, CDR2 SVGAGI (reference sequence). The CDR3 protein is CASSYGEGTEAFF. For the CDR3, the DNA is TGTGCCAGCAGTTACGGAGAGGGTACTGAAGCTTTCTTT.

This clone has a handful of counts. The genes are TRBV6-1 and TRBJ1-2, with 9 bases matching TRBD1. The CDR3 totals 13 residues. With V trimmed by 6 bases and J by 8 bases, 7 bases remained unmatched. Looked up from germline, CDR1 is MNHNS and CDR2 is SASEGT. The CDR3, as DNA: TGTGCCAGCAGCATGGGACAGGGCAGCGGCTACACCTTC. This gives the protein CASSMGQGSGYTF.

The rearrangement links TRBV29-1 to TRBJ2-1; D may be TRBD2 (5 bases). Per germline, CDR1 SQVTM and CDR2 ANQGSEA. CDR3 length: 12 amino acids. With 6 bases removed from V and 4 bases from J, the gap between germline ends came to 10 bases. CDR3 loop: CSVSGGYNEQFF. The CDR3 DNA is TGCAGCGTAAGCGGAGGTTACAATGAGCAGTTCTTC.

The sample holds a few counts of this clone. The chain carries TRBV11-2 and TRBJ2-1, with a possible D match to TRBD2 (5 bases). The CDR3 is 13 residues long. Germline lookup yields CDR1 SGHAT and CDR2 FQNNGV. The V end lost 5 bases, the J end lost 4 bases, and 9 bases lay between the germline ends. The CDR3 nucleotides are TGTGCCAGCAGCCGGACTGGATACAATGAGCAGTTCTTC. As protein: CASSRTGYNEQFF.

V and J are TRBV29-1 and TRBJ2-7; 7 bases match TRBD1. The germline CDR1 and CDR2 sequences are SQVTM and ANQGSEA. The V gene end was trimmed by 5 bases and the J gene end by 5 bases; junction bases not matched to a gene: 6. This CDR3 has 12 residues. CDR3 in amino acids: CSVRGGADEQYF. CDR3 nucleotides: TGCAGCGTTCGAGGGGGCGCGGACGAGCAGTACTTC.

The chain employs TRBV5-1 and TRBJ2-1; 14 nucleotides align to TRBD2. Germline assignment: CDR1 SGHRS and CDR2 YFSETQ. This CDR3 comprises 16 residues. V trimming: 0 bases; J trimming: 10 bases; junction bases outside the gene matches: 6. For the CDR3, the DNA is TGCGCCAGCAGCTTGGGGGGACTAGCGGGGGTCAGGGAGCAGTTCTTC. This gives the protein CASSLGGLAGVREQFF.

The V and J genes are TRBV5-1 and TRBJ2-3; the D gene is possibly TRBD1 (6 bases). The germline gives CDR1 SGHRS, CDR2 YFSETQ. The CDR3 covers 14 residues. V was cut by 0 bases and J by 5 bases, with 10 bases left in between. DNA of the CDR3: TGCGCCAGCAGCTTGGTGGGGGCTGGAGATACGCAGTATTTT. It is translated as CASSLVGAGDTQYF.

V gene TRBV6-5 combines with J gene TRBJ2-3; 11 nucleotides match TRBD2. This CDR3 is 16 amino acids long. Germline-derived CDR1 and CDR2 are MNHEY and SVGAGI. V dropped 0 bases and J dropped 3; count of bases not matched to a gene: 2. This chain's CDR3 is CASSYSPSGGTDTQYF. The CDR3 coding sequence is TGTGCCAGCAGTTACTCCCCTAGCGGGGGGACAGATACGCAGTATTTT.

V and J are TRBV5-5 and TRBJ2-7; 10 bases align to TRBD2. The ends lost 4 bases at V and 4 bases at J; junction bases unmatched: 8. The CDR3 spans 15 residues. In germline, CDR1 is SGHKS, CDR2 YYEKEE (reference sequence). CDR3 in amino acids: CASSPTSGAVYEQYF. For the CDR3, the DNA is TGTGCCAGCAGCCCCACTAGCGGGGCTGTTTACGAGCAGTACTTC.

This clone was detected only once. This chain links TRBV9 with TRBJ2-1, with 13 bases matching TRBD2. V dropped 4 bases and J dropped 8; count of bases not matched to a gene: 18. The CDR3 covers 19 residues. Germline CDR1 and CDR2: SGDLS and YYNGEE. The CDR3 loop reads CASSHTTSLGLAGVDEQFF. The CDR3, as DNA: TGTGCCAGCAGCCACACCACATCTCTCGGACTAGCGGGGGTGGATGAGCAGTTCTTC.

The chain links TRBV4-2 to TRBJ1-6; 8 bases map to TRBD1. Per the germline V gene, CDR1 is LGHNA and CDR2 is YNFKEQ. J gave up 2 bases and V 4 bases, and 7 bases lay outside the gene matches. The CDR3 totals 17 residues. DNA of the CDR3: TGTGCCAGCAGCCGGGGACAGGCCAGCACCTATAATTCACCCCTCCACTTT. Protein sequence: CASSRGQASTYNSPLHF.

V usage is TRBV30 and J usage is TRBJ1-2; no reliable D call. The CDR3 loop spans 14 amino acids. Germline-derived CDR1 and CDR2 are GTSNPN and SVGIG (reference sequence). Trimming removed 1 base from V and 8 bases from J, with 17 bases in between. This CDR3 reads CAWSGTAANLGYTF. DNA for the CDR3: TGTGCCTGGAGTGGAACAGCCGCAAACCTGGGCTACACCTTC.

This chain links TRBV7-7 with TRBJ1-1, with D perhaps TRBD1 (5 bases). Germline lookup yields CDR1 SSHAT and CDR2 FNYEAQ (reference sequence). Trimming stripped 6 bases from V and 5 bases from J, with 19 bases between. The CDR3 runs to 15 residues. This CDR3 reads CASSPLMTGGTEAFF. The CDR3 DNA is TGTGCCAGCAGTCCCCTTATGACCGGGGGTACTGAAGCTTTCTTT.

The J gene is TRBJ1-2, the V gene TRBV6-1, with D hard to call. The germline V gene has CDR1 MNHNS and CDR2 SASEGT. The V end was cut by 0 bases, the J end by 8 bases, with 7 bases between. The CDR3 length is 12 residues. For the CDR3, the DNA is TGTGCCAGCAGTGAAGCCGGTTGGGGCTACACCTTC. Protein: CASSEAGWGYTF.

The genes are TRBV7-7 and TRBJ2-7; TRBD2 might be the D (6 bases). Germline V lookup: CDR1 SSHAT, CDR2 FNYEAQ (reference sequence). V was trimmed by 3 bases and J by 1 base, leaving 16 bases between them. The CDR3 extends over 16 amino acids. The CDR3 loop reads CASSLGAGPGSYEQYF. The CDR3 region has the DNA TGTGCCAGCAGCTTGGGTGCGGGGCCGGGTTCCTACGAGCAGTACTTC.

This chain links TRBV5-4 with TRBJ2-2; D unresolved. The germline V gene has CDR1 SGHNT and CDR2 YYREEE (reference sequence). Trimming took 4 bases from V and 5 from J, leaving 6 bases between them. The length of the CDR3 is 12 residues. The CDR3: CASSIRTGELFF. The CDR3 DNA reads as TGTGCCAGCAGCATACGGACCGGGGAGCTGTTTTTT.

The chain combines TRBV6-5 with TRBJ1-1, with D possibly matching TRBD1 (6 bases). The germline V gene has CDR1 MNHEY and CDR2 SVGAGI. Trimming shortened V by 4 bases and J by 2 bases, and 11 bases separated the two germline ends. The CDR3 sequence is 14 residues long. CDR3 in amino acids: CASSSQGPNTEAFF. The CDR3 region has the DNA TGTGCCAGCAGTTCCCAGGGGCCTAACACTGAAGCTTTCTTT.

A single count supports this clone. The chain has TRBV4-2 and TRBJ2-5, with TRBD1 as a possible D gene (6 bases). The J call may be mistaken, given a closer DNA end match to TRBJ2-7. CDR1 is LGHNA and CDR2 is YNFKEQ in the germline V gene. The CDR3 loop spans 14 amino acids. The CDR3 nucleotides are TGTGCCAGCAGCCAAGACGGACAGATCTACGAGCAGTACTTC. Amino acids: CASSQDGQIYEQYF.

CDR3 amino acids: CAVTASYNEQFF. The CDR3 DNA sequence: TGTGCCGTGACAGCTTCCTACAATGAGCAGTTCTTC. The chain couples TRBV6-5 to TRBJ2-1; maybe TRBD1 (5 bases). Germline CDR1 reads MNHEY; CDR2 reads SVGAGI. The V and J ends lost 11 bases and 1 base respectively, with 9 bases between them. This CDR3 contains 12 residues.

The rearrangement uses TRBV28 and TRBJ2-1; TRBD2 matches 11 bases. V lost 6 bases to trimming and J lost 5 bases; unmatched junction nucleotides: 6. Germline values: CDR1 MDHEN, CDR2 SYDVKM. CDR3 size: 15 residues. The CDR3 nucleotides are TGTGCCAGCAGACCAATAGCGGGGGGGGACAATGAGCAGTTCTTC. Its translation is CASRPIAGGDNEQFF. The variable domain in full, with the rest retrieved from reference TRBV28 and TRBJ2-1, is DVKVTQSSRYLVKRTGEKVFLECVQDMDHENMFWYRQDPGLGLRLIYFSYDVKMKEKGDIPEGYSVSREKKERFSLILESASTNQTSMYLCASRPIAGGDNEQFFGPGTRLTVL.

With respect to this clone: Sequence at one end of the junction differs from germline and may be a read error. V and J are TRBV30 and TRBJ1-2; no clear D gene. The length of the CDR3 is 12 residues. Germline assignment: CDR1 GTSNPN and CDR2 SVGIG (reference sequence). The CDR3 loop reads CAWSVPGGLHIF. In DNA, the CDR3 is TGTGCCTGGAGTGTACCCGGAGGCCTTCATATCTTC.

The chain links TRBV30 to TRBJ1-6; D perhaps matches TRBD1 (6 bases). CDR1 and CDR2 from the germline V gene are GTSNPN and SVGIG (reference sequence). The ends were cut back, 2 bases at V and 6 bases at J, with 11 bases in the middle. The CDR3 consists of 14 residues. The CDR3 loop is CAWSQGFTNSPLHF. In nucleotides, the CDR3 is TGTGCCTGGAGTCAGGGGTTTACTAATTCACCCCTCCACTTT. The full variable domain, rest sourced from reference TRBV30 and TRBJ1-6, is SQTIHQWPATLVQPVGSPLSLECTVEGTSNPNLYWYRQAAGRGLQLLFYSVGIGQISSEVPQNLSASRPQDRQFILSSKKLLLSDSGFYLCAWSQGFTNSPLHFGNGTRLTVT.

The CDR3 DNA is TGTGCCAGCAGTTACGGCACAGTGTTTAACTATGGCTACACCTTC. Residues: CASSYGTVFNYGYTF. The V call is TRBV6-5, the J call TRBJ1-2; D not resolved. The V end was cut by 2 bases, the J end by 1 base, with 11 bases between. The germline gives CDR1 MNHEY, CDR2 SVGAGI. The CDR3 consists of 15 residues.

There are a few counts of this clone. This chain uses TRBV9 with TRBJ1-3; D remains unclear. CDR1 and CDR2 from the germline V gene are SGDLS and YYNGEE. With 4 bases removed from V and 0 bases from J, the gap between germline ends came to 14 bases. The CDR3 contains 16 residues. In DNA form, the CDR3 reads TGTGCCAGCAGCCTTACACCGCTCGCCTCTGGAAACACCATATATTTT. This codes for CASSLTPLASGNTIYF.

Notes on this clone: Other DNA sequences of this sample code for an identical CDR3. V is TRBV6-5 and J is TRBJ1-6; D gene unclear. This CDR3 region has 14 residues. CDR1 is MNHEY and CDR2 is SVGAGI in the germline V gene. V was shortened by 5 bases and J by 6 bases, with 11 bases between the two germline ends. CDR3 loop: CASSPREFNSPLHF. In DNA form, the CDR3 reads TGTGCCAGCAGTCCCCGGGAGTTTAATTCACCCCTCCACTTT.